The sequence of this T cell receptor beta chain was determined in a study of T cell repertoires in cytomegalovirus infection. Study-level results: In two of eight donors, the top clonotype was HLA-C-restricted CMV-specific.

This clonotype has only one observation. Its antigen is as yet unknown. Trimming took off 5 bases at V and 5 bases at J, with 12 bases between the two ends. The germline V gene encodes CDR1 DFQATT and CDR2 SNEGSKA (reference sequence). This CDR3 spans 13 amino acids. One entry per CDR3 protein results from TCRdb running MiXCR on the reads. The sample includes 150,000 to 200,000 distinct CDR3 sequences, roughly 9% of them seen just once. The chain uses TRBV20-1 and TRBJ1-4, with a weak D call TRBD1 (6 bases). The source is a human donor in good health (CMV status not recorded). Some clones in this sample may be carry-over from other donors' samples. Sequencing used PBMCs. The CDR3 DNA sequence: TGCAGTGCTGAGGGGGGTACGAATGAAAAACTGTTTTTT. It specifies CSAEGGTNEKLFF.